The 30 T cell receptor beta chains below were found in one sample sequenced in a study of T cell responses to AZD1222 COVID-19 vaccine. The method was immunoSEQ multiplex PCR; TCRdb's version includes in-frame clones alone and lacks a portion of them. The sample consists of fewer than 55,000 clones, 70% to 85% of them appearing once. The sequences come from peripheral blood, collected on day 0 of MenACWY control vaccination. The receptors were sampled from an adult in good health.

The chain links TRBV9 to TRBJ2-2, with a tentative D call TRBD1 (6 bases). This CDR3 has 16 residues. Germline V CDR1 and CDR2: SGDLS, YYNGEE. V was clipped by 3 bases and J by 2 bases, with 14 bases between them. The CDR3 is CASSGTGTFNTGELFF. CDR3 DNA: TGTGCCAGCAGCGGAACCGGGACATTCAACACCGGGGAGCTGTTTTTT. The entire variable domain, with the rest obtained from reference TRBV9 and TRBJ2-2, is as follows: DSGVTQTPKHLITATGQRVTLRCSPRSGDLSVYWYQQSLDQGLQFLIQYYNGEERAKGNILERFSAQQFPDLHSELNLSSLELGDSALYFCASSGTGTFNTGELFFGEGSRLTVL.

This clone has a handful of counts. The chain is built from TRBV2 and TRBJ1-6; no clear D. Germline lookup yields CDR1 SNHLY and CDR2 FYNNEI. The CDR3 is made up of 13 amino acids. V lost 8 bases, J lost 10 bases, and 15 bases lay in between. This chain's CDR3 is CASLARERSPLHF. In DNA form, the CDR3 reads TGTGCCAGCCTTGCGAGGGAAAGATCACCCCTCCACTTT.

In this sample, this clone turned up a few times. The chain uses TRBV2 and TRBJ2-7; 9 nucleotides line up with TRBD1. Germline trimming cut 6 bases from V and 2 bases from J; bases unmatched to any gene: 2. The CDR3 consists of 13 residues. Germline values: CDR1 SNHLY, CDR2 FYNNEI. As DNA, the CDR3 is TGTGCCAGCAGGGGGGACAGGGCCTACGAGCAGTACTTC. It specifies CASRGDRAYEQYF. Full variable domain (outside the CDR3, taken from reference TRBV2 and TRBJ2-7): EPEVTQTPSHQVTQMGQEVILRCVPISNHLYFYWYRQILGQKVEFLVSFYNNEISEKSEIFDDQFSVERPDGSNFTLKIRSTKLEDSAMYFCASRGDRAYEQYFGPGTRLTVT.

This clone was seen only a few times. The rearrangement joins TRBV9 to TRBJ1-4, with D hard to call. This CDR3 spans 16 amino acids. Trimming took off 0 bases at V and 4 bases at J, with 13 bases between the two ends. CDR1 SGDLS and CDR2 YYNGEE come from the germline V gene. In nucleotides, the CDR3 is TGTGCCAGCAGCGTAGCTACCGGGAATGTTAATGAAAAACTGTTTTTT. Amino acids: CASSVATGNVNEKLFF.

The chain combines TRBV14 with TRBJ2-3; 8 nucleotides line up with TRBD2. The CDR3 is made up of 16 amino acids. Germline-derived CDR1 and CDR2 are SGHDN and FVKESK. V lost 0 bases, J lost 4 bases, and 6 bases stayed unmatched. This CDR3 is CASSQEWGLGADTQYF. Written as DNA, the CDR3 is TGTGCCAGCAGCCAAGAGTGGGGACTAGGAGCAGATACGCAGTATTTT.

J is TRBJ1-1 and V is TRBV19; D is uncertain. Germline loops: CDR1 LNHDA, CDR2 SQIVND (reference sequence). Trimming stripped 5 bases from V and 4 bases from J, with 11 bases between. The CDR3 has 13 amino acids. The CDR3 sequence: CASSGLWGTEAFF. CDR3 sequence (DNA): TGTGCCAGTAGTGGTCTGTGGGGCACTGAAGCTTTCTTT.

The genes are TRBV18 and TRBJ1-2; D uncertain. The CDR3 consists of 14 residues. Between the trimmed V and J ends, which lost 3 bases and 8 bases, there was a span of 16 bases. Germline assignment: CDR1 KGHSH and CDR2 LQKENI. The CDR3 is CASSPPGAKKGYTF. CDR3 bases: TGTGCCAGCTCACCCCCCGGAGCCAAGAAGGGCTACACCTTC. Full variable domain (rest looked up from reference TRBV18 and TRBJ1-2): NAGVMQNPRHLVRRRGQEARLRCSPMKGHSHVYWYRQLPEEGLKFMVYLQKENIIDESGMPKERFSAEFPKEGPSILRIQQVVRGDSAAYFCASSPPGAKKGYTFGSGTRLTVV.

The chain recombines TRBV6-1 with TRBJ1-4; 7 bases are a match to TRBD1. Germline V gives CDR1 MNHNS, CDR2 SASEGT. The CDR3 contains 16 residues. With 3 bases clipped from V and 1 base from J, the junction kept 5 bases outside the gene matches. CDR3 nucleotides: TGTGCCAGCAGTGACAAATCAGGGGGAACTAATGAAAAACTGTTTTTT. Protein product: CASSDKSGGTNEKLFF.

This chain joins TRBV25-1 and TRBJ1-3; D possibly corresponds to TRBD1 (5 bases). V was cut by 3 bases and J by 7 bases, with 10 bases left in between. Germline-derived CDR1 and CDR2 are MGHDK and SYGVNS. This CDR3 contains 13 residues. CDR3 nucleotides: TGTGCCAGCAGTGACGGGGGGATCAACACCATATATTTT. Translation gives CASSDGGINTIYF.

The J gene is TRBJ2-6, the V gene TRBV27; D remains ambiguous. Germline CDR1 MNHEY, CDR2 SMNVEV (reference sequence). The V end was cut by 2 bases, the J end by 0 bases, with 8 bases between. There are 16 residues in the CDR3. The DNA for the CDR3 is TGTGCCAGCAGTTTAAGACAAAGCTCTGGGGCCAACGTCCTGACTTTC. Amino acid sequence: CASSLRQSSGANVLTF.

The V call is TRBV11-2, the J call TRBJ2-1, with 14 bases identical to TRBD2. The CDR3 extends over 15 amino acids. Looked up from germline, CDR1 is SGHAT and CDR2 is FQNNGV. The V segment lost 3 bases and the J segment 9 bases; nucleotides outside the gene matches: 4. Written as DNA, the CDR3 is TGTGCCAGCAGCTTGACTAGCGGGAGGGTTACTGAGCAGTTCTTC. Its translation is CASSLTSGRVTEQFF.

This chain links TRBV7-3 with TRBJ2-1; D tentatively reads TRBD1 or TRBD2 (5 bases each). This CDR3 is 17 amino acids long. Trimming stripped 8 bases from V and 8 bases from J, with 28 bases between. Germline V gene sequence: CDR1 SGHTA, CDR2 FQGTGA. The DNA of the CDR3 is TGTGCCAGCCTGATCGGACGGGGCAGGTCCCTTAGGGATGAGCAGTTCTTC. Translated, it gives CASLIGRGRSLRDEQFF.

V gene TRBV30 combines with J gene TRBJ2-3; D gene uncertain. The CDR3 totals 14 residues. V shed 1 base and J shed 1 base, with 9 bases lying between them. Germline assignment: CDR1 GTSNPN and CDR2 SVGIG (reference sequence). The DNA for the CDR3 is TGTGCCTGGAGTGGGGTTATGGGCACAGATACGCAGTATTTT. As protein: CAWSGVMGTDTQYF.

V usage is TRBV5-1 and J usage is TRBJ2-1; weak D call: TRBD1 (6 bases). Germline V lookup: CDR1 SGHRS, CDR2 YFSETQ. V was clipped by 0 bases and J by 8 bases, with 18 bases between them. The CDR3 spans 16 residues. CDR3 in amino acids: CASSLAPVAAGDEQFF. The DNA for the CDR3 is TGCGCCAGCAGCTTGGCCCCCGTGGCAGCAGGGGATGAGCAGTTCTTC.

This chain's CDR3 is CASSEGRVGGYTF. CDR3 bases: TGCGCCAGCAGTGAGGGGAGGGTAGGCGGCTACACCTTC. The rearrangement uses TRBV10-1 and TRBJ1-2; D uncertain. Germline-derived CDR1 and CDR2 are WNHNN and SYGVQD (reference sequence). The germline V and J ends were trimmed by 2 bases and 8 bases, with 12 bases remaining between them. The CDR3 contains 13 residues.

V gene TRBV20-1 combines with J gene TRBJ2-5; D is unclear. Germline V gives CDR1 DFQATT, CDR2 SNEGSKA (reference sequence). Trimming removed 3 bases at V and 2 bases at J, with 7 bases between. This CDR3 is 12 amino acids long. The CDR3 protein is CSASKLQETQYF. The DNA for the CDR3 is TGCAGTGCTAGTAAGTTGCAAGAGACCCAGTACTTC.

The chain employs TRBV7-8 and TRBJ1-1; maybe TRBD1 (5 bases). V was pared by 3 bases and J by 9 bases, with 14 bases between. This CDR3 spans 13 amino acids. Germline lookup yields CDR1 SGHVS and CDR2 FQNEAQ. Here the CDR3 DNA reads TGTGCCAGCAGCTTCGCCGGGGCGACAAAAGCTTTCTTT. This codes for CASSFAGATKAFF.

This rearrangement joins TRBV27 to TRBJ2-5; 8 bases agree with TRBD1. The V gene's germline CDR1 is MNHEY and CDR2 SMNVEV (reference sequence). The CDR3 runs 16 residues. Trimming at V came to 5 bases and at J to 6 bases, leaving 14 bases not matched to a gene. This CDR3 reads CASSVGGQVIGKTQYF. CDR3 nucleotide sequence: TGTGCCAGCAGTGTAGGGGGACAGGTAATAGGAAAGACCCAGTACTTC.

This clone occurred once. This chain links TRBV14 with TRBJ2-7, with D possibly matching TRBD1 (6 bases). Germline loops: CDR1 SGHDN, CDR2 FVKESK. The CDR3 sequence is 16 residues long. V was shortened by 0 bases and J by 3 bases, with 15 bases between the two germline ends. CDR3 region: CASSQDWAGVIYEQYF. The CDR3 DNA reads TGTGCCAGCAGCCAAGATTGGGCAGGGGTAATCTACGAGCAGTACTTC.

The chain couples TRBV2 to TRBJ2-7; TRBD2 matches 13 bases. Per the germline V gene, CDR1 is SNHLY and CDR2 is FYNNEI. Unmatched junction bases numbered 12, after V lost 8 bases and J lost 5 bases. This CDR3 has 16 amino acids. The DNA of the CDR3 is TGTGCCAGCCGCAGACTAGCGGGAGGTACGTGGAACGAGCAGTACTTC. Translated: CASRRLAGGTWNEQYF.

V gene TRBV29-1 combines with J gene TRBJ1-3; the match to TRBD1 covers 8 bases. CDR3 length: 14 amino acids. Germline assignment: CDR1 SQVTM and CDR2 ANQGSEA. V was clipped by 6 bases and J by 2 bases; unmatched bases: 6. This CDR3 is CSVSQGAAGNTIYF. For the CDR3, the DNA is TGCAGCGTGTCTCAGGGGGCAGCTGGAAACACCATATATTTT.

The chain recombines TRBV18 with TRBJ1-2; D unclear. The CDR3 runs to 13 residues. V dropped 3 bases and J dropped 5 bases, with 10 bases sitting between them. The germline gives CDR1 KGHSH, CDR2 LQKENI. CDR3 DNA sequence: TGTGCCAGCTCACCGGACCTGAGTTATGGCTACACCTTC. Its translation is CASSPDLSYGYTF.

The chain carries TRBV5-5 and TRBJ2-3; D tentatively reads TRBD1 or TRBD2 (5 bases each). The CDR3 is 15 residues long. Trimming took 4 bases from V and 3 from J, leaving 15 bases between them. The germline V gene encodes CDR1 SGHKS and CDR2 YYEKEE (reference sequence). CDR3 coding DNA: TGTGCCAGCAGCGGGGACCGGGGTTCTACAGATACGCAGTATTTT. Translating it yields CASSGDRGSTDTQYF.

V usage is TRBV5-1 and J usage is TRBJ2-7; no reliable D call. The V and J ends lost 0 bases and 5 bases respectively, with 9 bases between them. This CDR3 spans 13 amino acids. Per the germline V gene, CDR1 is SGHRS and CDR2 is YFSETQ. The CDR3 DNA is TGCGCCAGCAGCTTGGGACCGCCCGACGAGCAGTACTTC. This sequence encodes CASSLGPPDEQYF.

This clone is a singleton in its sample. DNA of the CDR3: TGTGCCAGCTCACCAGTCGCAGGAATGAACACTGAAGCTTTCTTT. Translating gives CASSPVAGMNTEAFF. This chain connects TRBV18 to TRBJ1-1; D is ambiguous. In germline, CDR1 is KGHSH, CDR2 LQKENI. With 2 bases removed from V and 0 bases from J, the gap between germline ends came to 10 bases. This CDR3 region has 15 residues. The variable domain in full, completed from reference TRBV18 and TRBJ1-1, reads NAGVMQNPRHLVRRRGQEARLRCSPMKGHSHVYWYRQLPEEGLKFMVYLQKENIIDESGMPKERFSAEFPKEGPSILRIQQVVRGDSAAYFCASSPVAGMNTEAFFGQGTRLTVV.

This clone has more than one count but fewer than ten. CDR3 bases: TGTGCCAGCATTAGAGACAGGTCTTATCAGCCCCAGCATTTT. This gives the protein CASIRDRSYQPQHF. V is TRBV6-5 and J is TRBJ1-5; possibly TRBD1 for D (6 bases). The CDR3 has 14 amino acids. The V end lost 7 bases, the J end lost 5 bases, and 15 bases lay between the germline ends. Germline V gene lookup returns CDR1 MNHEY and CDR2 SVGAGI.

The J gene is TRBJ1-1, the V gene TRBV7-8, with D perhaps TRBD1 (6 bases). The V and J ends lost 1 base and 0 bases respectively, with 9 bases between them. The V gene's germline CDR1 is SGHVS and CDR2 FQNEAQ. CDR3 size: 15 residues. The CDR3 DNA follows: TGTGCCAGCAGCTTAGGAGGGGGGCTGAACACTGAAGCTTTCTTT. Translated, it gives CASSLGGGLNTEAFF.

This chain links TRBV25-1 with TRBJ2-7, with 8 bases that match TRBD1. The length of the CDR3 is 13 residues. Trimming removed 6 bases from V and 2 bases from J; junction bases left unmatched: 3. Germline loops: CDR1 MGHDK, CDR2 SYGVNS. The CDR3 nucleotides read TGTGCCAGCAGCCAGGGGGCTCCCTACGAGCAGTACTTC. Translated, it gives CASSQGAPYEQYF.

The rearrangement links TRBV5-4 to TRBJ2-3, with 9 bases aligning to TRBD1. CDR3 length: 15 residues. With V trimmed by 4 bases and J by 3 bases, 6 bases remained unmatched. Germline V gene sequence: CDR1 SGHNT, CDR2 YYREEE (reference sequence). The CDR3 loop reads CASSLDRGSTDTQYF. In nucleotides, the CDR3 is TGTGCCAGCAGCCTTGACAGGGGGTCGACAGATACGCAGTATTTT.

The CDR3 here is CASSIIDSRPSSTDTQYF. DNA for the CDR3: TGTGCCAGTAGCATCATCGATTCTCGGCCGTCGAGCACAGATACGCAGTATTTT. The rearrangement links TRBV19 to TRBJ2-3; D not certain. The CDR3 consists of 18 residues. V was shortened by 6 bases and J by 0 bases, with 22 bases between the two germline ends. CDR1 is LNHDA, CDR2 SQIVND, per germline (reference sequence).